One sample yielded the 5 T cell receptor beta chains listed below, sequenced in a study of blood T cells in healthy people across ages. Next came a second PCR, run for roughly 7 to 12 cycles, which used a sample-barcoded 5' primer along with a J-beta primer mix. TCRdb re-called the 5' RACE reads with MiXCR, one entry per CDR3 protein. Counted here are some 940,000 distinct CDR3 sequences, roughly 28% occurring once; the ten biggest clones make up more than 8.5%. These same records also appear under a second study, on T cells of mothers and their children.

Sequencing was performed on blood. These receptors all come from a woman aged 40 to 50 in good health.

With respect to this clonotype: A single base separates this from a much larger clone, so it may be a read error. The genes are TRBV4-1 and TRBJ1-5, with TRBD1 matching 7 bases. V trimming: 0 bases; J trimming: 0 bases; junction bases outside the gene matches: 8. There are 18 residues in the CDR3. CDR1 and CDR2 (germline): MGHRA, YSYEKL. DNA for the CDR3: TGCGCCAGCAGCCAAGATCGGGGACAGATGTATAGCAATCAGCCCCAGCATTTT. Encoded protein: CASSQDRGQMYSNQPQHF.

This clonotype was counted many times. The genes are TRBV27 and TRBJ2-7, with 7 nucleotides matching TRBD1. Trimming cost V 4 bases and J 2 bases; bases outside gene matches: 5. The CDR3 contains 14 residues. Per the germline V gene, CDR1 is MNHEY and CDR2 is SMNVEV (reference sequence). CDR3 amino acids: CASSWTGGAYEQYF. As DNA, the CDR3 is TGTGCCAGCAGTTGGACAGGAGGTGCCTACGAGCAGTACTTC.

The chain links TRBV20-1 to TRBJ1-4; D ambiguous. V was cut by 4 bases and J by 2 bases, with 11 bases left in between. Germline V gives CDR1 DFQATT, CDR2 SNEGSKA (reference sequence). The CDR3 is 14 amino acids. The chain's CDR3 is CSAIGGGTNEKLFF. The CDR3 DNA reads TGCAGTGCTATAGGCGGTGGCACTAATGAAAAACTGTTTTTT.

This clonotype was observed a handful of times. The chain couples TRBV10-3 to TRBJ2-3; TRBD1 might be the D (6 bases). The CDR3 has 15 residues. V was cut by 2 bases and J by 2 bases, with 11 bases left in between. Per the germline V gene, CDR1 is ENHRY and CDR2 is SYGVKD. Here the CDR3 reads CAISEGGPPTDTQYF. As DNA, the CDR3 is TGTGCCATCAGTGAGGGGGGCCCCCCCACAGATACGCAGTATTTT.

This clonotype appeared a few times. CDR3 nucleotides: TGCGCCAGCAGCGGCCCCAGGGGATCCTACGAGCAGTACTTC. Protein: CASSGPRGSYEQYF. The chain has TRBV5-1 and TRBJ2-7; D is possibly TRBD1 (6 bases). Germline V gene sequence: CDR1 SGHRS, CDR2 YFSETQ. V was cut by 4 bases and J by 1 base, with 12 bases left in between. The CDR3 sequence is 14 residues long.